A selection of T cell receptor beta chains follows, all from one sample in a study of identifying expanded T cells in peripheral blood. Method: immunoSEQ multiplex PCR; TCRdb's copy keeps in-frame clones and lacks some. The sample lists around 130,000 clones; approximately 86% were seen once. Sample: blood. These receptors were taken from a person aged 18 to 69 in good health. Both conserved end residues are part of each CDR3. The order of the fields is J gene, clone size, V gene, D gene, CDR3 DNA, CDR3 protein. A D gene is named only where the DNA matches it firmly. Some rows have no size entry. The others give once, few or many, or a class for an expanded clone.

>TRBJ2-2|-|TRBV18|-
TGTGCCAGCTCACCAATAGGGAACACCGGGGAGCTGTTTTTT
CASSPIGNTGELFF
>TRBJ1-2|-|TRBV7-3|-
TGTGCCAGCAGCTTAACGTCGGCAGGGGAGAACTATGGCTACACCTTC
CASSLTSAGENYGYTF
>TRBJ2-2|-|TRBV7-3|TRBD1
TGTGCCAGCAGCTTAACCGGGACAGGGCAGGGCGGGGAGCTGTTTTTT
CASSLTGTGQGGELFF
>TRBJ2-3|-|TRBV5-1|-
TGCGCCAGCAGCTTGGGGCAGGGAAGTAGCACAGATACGCAGTATTTT
CASSLGQGSSTDTQYF
>TRBJ2-7|-|TRBV5-5|-
TGTGCCAGCAGCTTGGGAGACCAAAGCTCCTACGAGCAGTACTTC
CASSLGDQSSYEQYF
>TRBJ2-7|-|TRBV25-1|TRBD2
TGTGCCAGCAGCGGGAGCGGGCTAGCGGGATCCTACGAGCAGTACTTC
CASSGSGLAGSYEQYF
>TRBJ1-3|-|TRBV30|-
TGTGCCTGGAGTGGGGGGTCTGGAAACACCATATATTTT
CAWSGGSGNTIYF
>TRBJ1-2|few|TRBV18|-
TGTGCCAGCTCACCCAGTGGGCAGAATAACTATGGCTACACCTTC
CASSPSGQNNYGYTF
>TRBJ1-2|few|TRBV30|-
TGTGCCTGGAGTGTAAACAGTTATGGCTACACCTTC
CAWSVNSYGYTF
>TRBJ2-7|once|TRBV27|TRBD2
TGTGCCAGCAGCCCGGGACTAGCGGGTGAGCAGTACTTC
CASSPGLAGEQYF
>TRBJ2-5|-|TRBV4-1|TRBD2
TGCGCCAGCAGCCTAAGAGGAGAAGGTCTAGCGGGAGAAGAGACCCAGTACTTC
CASSLRGEGLAGEETQYF
>TRBJ2-5|-|TRBV19|TRBD2
TGTGCCAGTTCTCCTAGCGGGGCCCAAGAGACCCAGTACTTC
CASSPSGAQETQYF
>TRBJ2-3|-|TRBV2|-
TGTGCCAGCACGCAGGATCGAAATACGCAGTATTTT
CASTQDRNTQYF
>TRBJ1-2|once|TRBV5-6|-
TGTGCCAGCAGCTTGGAGGGTCAGGGCACTATGGACTATGGCTACACCTTC
CASSLEGQGTMDYGYTF
>TRBJ1-2|-|TRBV6-6|-
TGTGCCAGCAGTCCCGGGACTCTCTATGGCTACACCTTC
CASSPGTLYGYTF
>TRBJ2-5|-|TRBV10-1|-
TGCGCCAGCAGTGAGAACGGAGAGACCCAGTACTTC
CASSENGETQYF
>TRBJ2-1|-|TRBV11-2|TRBD1
TGTGCCAGCAGCCCCACCGGGACAGGGAATAGGAATGAGCAGTTCTTC
CASSPTGTGNRNEQFF
>TRBJ2-7|-|TRBV7-9|-
TGTGCCAGCAGCTTAGCCTCCCCGATGAGGGGCGAGCAGTACTTC
CASSLASPMRGEQYF
>TRBJ2-7|-|TRBV5-4|-
TGTGCCAGCAGCTCCCAAAACCAACCCTACGAGCAGTACTTC
CASSSQNQPYEQYF
>TRBJ1-2|-|TRBV19|-
TGTGCCAGTAGTCTCGGGGGAGGGGCGAGTGTCCGGAATGGCTACACCTTC
CASSLGGGASVRNGYTF
>TRBJ1-1|-|TRBV11-2|-
TGTGCCAGCAGCTTAGAATTCGGTTCTGAGAACACTGAAGCTTTCTTT
CASSLEFGSENTEAFF
>TRBJ1-2|-|TRBV21-1|-
TGTGCCAGCAGCAAAGTCCAGGACAAGATGTTTTACACCTTC
CASSKVQDKMFYTF
>TRBJ2-3|-|TRBV5-1|-
TGCGCCAGCAGCGTTGGGACGAGAGGCACAGATACGCAGTATTTT
CASSVGTRGTDTQYF
>TRBJ2-3|-|TRBV7-2|-
TGTGCCAGCAGCTTAGATAGACCCCTAGCGTTAAGCACAGATACGCAGTATTTT
CASSLDRPLALSTDTQYF
>TRBJ2-1|-|TRBV29-1|-
TGCAGCGCCTACCCCGACGGCGGGCAGGGGCAGTACAATGAGCAGTTCTTC
CSAYPDGGQGQYNEQFF
>TRBJ2-1|once|TRBV10-2|-
TGCGCCAGCAGGGACCCCGAGAATGAGCAGTTCTTC
CASRDPENEQFF
>TRBJ1-2|-|TRBV30|-
TGTGCCTGGAGTGTATTTCCAGCTAACTATGGCTACACCTTC
CAWSVFPANYGYTF
>TRBJ1-4|-|TRBV6-5|-
TGTGCCAGCAGTTACAGGGACCACAAAGACGAAAAACTGTTTTTT
CASSYRDHKDEKLFF
>TRBJ1-2|-|TRBV7-9|-
TGTGCCAGCAGCCCAGGTGGGCAGCGTAACTATGGCTACACCTTC
CASSPGGQRNYGYTF
>TRBJ1-3|-|TRBV21-1|-
TGTGCCAGTCGAAGGGGTCCAGGGCGAAACACCATATATTTT
CASRRGPGRNTIYF
>TRBJ2-3|few|TRBV9|-
TGTGCCAGCAGCGTGAGTCCAGATACGCAGTATTTT
CASSVSPDTQYF